The 2 T cell receptor beta chains below come from one sample, sequenced in a study of T cells expressing NK-cell markers. TCRdb reprocessed the 5' RACE reads and stores each CDR3 protein as one record, lacking DNA. The sample data list 500,000 to 600,000 distinct CDR3 sequences. Input material: blood T cells: a sorted CD56 or NKG2C T cell subset, CD4+ or CD8+ T cells, or bulk PBMC T cells (not recorded which). Source of these receptors: a man younger than 30 in good health.

The chain links TRBV6-1 to TRBJ1-5; TCRdb designates TRBD1, a call that cannot be tested without DNA. The CDR3 runs to 14 residues. In germline, CDR1 is MNHNS, CDR2 SASEGT. The CDR3: CATFPTGGNQPQHF.

The chain employs TRBV12-3 or TRBV12-4 and TRBJ1-6; TCRdb indicates TRBD1, and absent DNA this call remains unverified. The CDR3 has 14 amino acids. CDR3 loop: CASRTQGTDSPLHF.